What follows is one TCR beta chain and its context. Its antigen is unknown. Oncomine TCR Beta short-read sequencing was applied to DNA from cultured CD4+ T cells. Genomic DNA was taken out of cultured CD4+ T cells by extraction. Each CDR3 protein gets one entry after TCRdb re-called the PCR reads with MiXCR. Of about 4,400 distinct CDR3 sequences listed, 15% to 20% are singletons. This sample was taken from a study of vaccination and CD4 T cells after COVID-19. As for the study in general: At a median about 72 days (range 14 to 241) after dose two, post-vaccine samples were obtained. General study findings and limits: Data came from relatively few convalescent patients and lacked early post-infection timepoints.

The treatment is: roughly 11-day PBMC culture with coronavirus spike peptide pools or control peptides (ViraFEST assay). The sequenced sample consisted of CD4+ T cells from blood, cultured in vitro. This TCR was sampled from a human donor who had recovered from COVID-19.

The CDR3, as DNA: TGCAGTGTAGCGGGGGGGCAGGCAGATACGCAGTATTTT. Amino acids: CSVAGGQADTQYF. The chain uses TRBV20-1 and TRBJ2-3, with 11 bases identical to TRBD2. With V trimmed by 7 bases and J by 4 bases, 4 bases remained unmatched. This CDR3 is built from 13 residues. CDR1 and CDR2 (germline): DFQATT, SNEGSKA (reference sequence).